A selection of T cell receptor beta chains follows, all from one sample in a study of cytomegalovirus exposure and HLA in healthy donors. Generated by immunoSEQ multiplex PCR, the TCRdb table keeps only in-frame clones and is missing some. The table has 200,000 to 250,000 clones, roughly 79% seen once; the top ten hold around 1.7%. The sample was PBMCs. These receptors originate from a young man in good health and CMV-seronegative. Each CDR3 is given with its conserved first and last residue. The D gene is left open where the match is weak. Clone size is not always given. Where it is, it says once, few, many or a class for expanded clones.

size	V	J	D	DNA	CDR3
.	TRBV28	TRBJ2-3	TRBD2	TGTGCCAGCAGACCTAGCGGGATCTCTAGGGATACGCAGTATTTT	CASRPSGISRDTQYF
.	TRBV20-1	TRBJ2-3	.	TGCACTGCAGGAGACACAGATACGCAGTATTTT	CTAGDTDTQYF
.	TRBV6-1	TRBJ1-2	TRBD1	TGTGCCAGCAGTGAAGGTGGGACAGGGCATGGCTACACCTTC	CASSEGGTGHGYTF
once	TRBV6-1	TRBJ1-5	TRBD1	TGTGCCAGCAGTTCCATGGACAGGCAGCCCCAGCATTTT	CASSSMDRQPQHF
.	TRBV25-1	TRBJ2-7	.	TGTGCCAGCAGTGAAAGGGGGAGCGTGGGGGAGCAGTACTTC	CASSERGSVGEQYF
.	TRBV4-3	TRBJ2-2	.	TGCGCCAGCAGCCAAGCGCAGGGCGGGGAGCTGTTTTTT	CASSQAQGGELFF
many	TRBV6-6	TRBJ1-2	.	TGTGCCAGCAGTTACTCGAATCAGGGGAACACCTTC	CASSYSNQGNTF
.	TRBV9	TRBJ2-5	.	TGTGCCAGCAGCGTAGGGGTTCTAGTCTCGGAGACCCAGTACTTC	CASSVGVLVSETQYF
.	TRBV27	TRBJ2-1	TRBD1	TGTGCCAGCAGTTTAACAGGGGGACCTACTTACAATGAGCAGTTCTTC	CASSLTGGPTYNEQFF
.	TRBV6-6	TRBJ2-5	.	TGTGCCAGCAGCCTCACCCAGGAGGGGCAAGAGACCCAGTACTTC	CASSLTQEGQETQYF
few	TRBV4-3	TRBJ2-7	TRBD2	TGCGCCAGCAGCCAAACGCGGGAGGATTCCTACGAGCAGTACTTC	CASSQTREDSYEQYF
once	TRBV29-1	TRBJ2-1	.	TGCAGCGTTGAAAGGACAGCCAATGAGCAGTTCTTC	CSVERTANEQFF
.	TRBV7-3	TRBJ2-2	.	TGTGCCAGCAGCCCGAAAAAGGACAGTTATACCGGGGAGCTGTTTTTT	CASSPKKDSYTGELFF
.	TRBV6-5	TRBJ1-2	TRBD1	TGTGCCAGCAGCTCTGGTGGACAGGCAAACTATGGCTACACCTTC	CASSSGGQANYGYTF
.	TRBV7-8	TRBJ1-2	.	TGTGCCAGCAGCTTAGATAGGAACAGCCATGGCTACACCTTC	CASSLDRNSHGYTF
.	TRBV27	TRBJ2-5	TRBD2	TGTGCCAGCAGTCCGCGGACTAGCGGGGTCCCAGAGACCCAGTACTTC	CASSPRTSGVPETQYF
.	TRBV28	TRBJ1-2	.	TGTGCCAGCAGTTTACTTATAGGGAGTAGTAGATTAGGCTACACCTTC	CASSLLIGSSRLGYTF
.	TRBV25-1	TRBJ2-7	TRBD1	TGTGCCAGCAGTGCTGAAGCGGGGACAGGGCATTTGGACGAGCAGTACTTC	CASSAEAGTGHLDEQYF
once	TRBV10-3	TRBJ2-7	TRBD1	TGTGCCATCAGTGAAGAGGGGACAGTGTCCTACGAGCAGTACTTC	CAISEEGTVSYEQYF
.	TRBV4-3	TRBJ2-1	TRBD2	TGCGCCAGCAGCCAAGGAGGGATAGCGGGGTTGGATGAGCAGTTCTTC	CASSQGGIAGLDEQFF
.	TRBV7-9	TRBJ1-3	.	TGTGCCAGCAGCCAAATACAGGGTAGTCGAGGAAACACCATATATTTT	CASSQIQGSRGNTIYF
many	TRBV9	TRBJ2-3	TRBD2	TGTGCCAGCAGCGTAGACCTGCGGGGGGGCGGAGATACGCAGTATTTT	CASSVDLRGGGDTQYF